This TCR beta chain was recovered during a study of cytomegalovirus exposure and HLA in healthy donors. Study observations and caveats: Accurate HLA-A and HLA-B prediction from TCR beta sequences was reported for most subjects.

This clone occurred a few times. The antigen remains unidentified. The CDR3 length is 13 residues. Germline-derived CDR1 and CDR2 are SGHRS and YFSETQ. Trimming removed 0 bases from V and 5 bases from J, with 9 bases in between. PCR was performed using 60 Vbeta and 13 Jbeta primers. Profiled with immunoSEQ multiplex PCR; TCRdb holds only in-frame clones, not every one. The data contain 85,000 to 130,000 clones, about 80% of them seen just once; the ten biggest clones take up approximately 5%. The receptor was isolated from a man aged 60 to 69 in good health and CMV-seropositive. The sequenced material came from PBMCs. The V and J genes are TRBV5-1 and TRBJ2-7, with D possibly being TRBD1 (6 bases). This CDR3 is CASSLGRQDEQYF. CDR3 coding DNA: TGCGCCAGCAGCTTGGGGAGACAGGACGAGCAGTACTTC.